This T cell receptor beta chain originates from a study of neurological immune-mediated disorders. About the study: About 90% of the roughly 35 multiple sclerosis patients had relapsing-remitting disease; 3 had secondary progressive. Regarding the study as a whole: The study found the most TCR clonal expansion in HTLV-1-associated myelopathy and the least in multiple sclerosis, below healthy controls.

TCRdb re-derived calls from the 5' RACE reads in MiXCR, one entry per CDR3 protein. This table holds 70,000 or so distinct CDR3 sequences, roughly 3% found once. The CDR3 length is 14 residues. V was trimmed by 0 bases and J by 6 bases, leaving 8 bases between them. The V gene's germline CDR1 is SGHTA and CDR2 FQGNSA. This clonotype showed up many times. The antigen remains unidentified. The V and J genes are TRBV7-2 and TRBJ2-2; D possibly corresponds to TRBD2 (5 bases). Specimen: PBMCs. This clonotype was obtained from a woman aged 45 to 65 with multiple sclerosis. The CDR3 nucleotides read TGTGCCAGCAGCTTAGCCTGGACTGCCGGGGAGCTGTTTTTT. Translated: CASSLAWTAGELFF.